The 5 T cell receptor beta chains below come from one sample, sequenced in a study of HIV-infected children after antiretroviral therapy interruption. Unique molecular identifiers were included in an RNA-based 3' RACE TCR library. One entry per CDR3 protein, called by TCRdb with MiXCR from the 3' RACE reads. The sample carries 15,000 to 17,000 distinct CDR3 sequences, more than 3% recorded once. Treatment specified: PENTA 11 planned treatment interruption arm or continuous ART arm. Sequenced material: CD45RA+ CD4+ T cells from PBMCs, taken from a donor given antiretroviral therapy, either interrupted or continuous. Subset reported: naive CD4+ CD45RA+ CD45RO- T cells. The source is a child between 2 and 17 years old with HIV.

The sample holds many counts of this clonotype. V is TRBV6-6 and J is TRBJ2-1; a weak D match, TRBD2 (6 bases). The V end was cut by 2 bases, the J end by 1 base, with 9 bases between. The length of the CDR3 is 15 residues. Germline CDR1 reads MNHNY; CDR2 reads SVGAGI (reference sequence). CDR3 nucleotides: TGTGCCAGCAGTTACCCGGGGGTGTCCTACAATGAGCAGTTCTTC. Residues: CASSYPGVSYNEQFF.

This clonotype was seen repeatedly, ten times or more. V usage is TRBV12-3 or TRBV12-4 and J usage is TRBJ2-5; 12 bases agree with TRBD1. Losses at the gene ends were 6 bases for V and 6 bases for J; bases not matched to a gene: 5. The CDR3 covers 14 residues. DNA for the CDR3: TGTGCCAGCAGGGGACAGGGGGCGAGGCAGACCCAGTACTTC. The encoded protein is CASRGQGARQTQYF.

This clonotype appeared many times. This chain uses TRBV7-2 with TRBJ2-5; D gene unclear. V gave up 6 bases and J gave up 2 bases, with 4 bases separating them. The CDR3 spans 11 residues. CDR1 and CDR2 from the germline V gene are SGHTA and FQGNSA. The CDR3 loop is CASSEQETQYF. DNA for the CDR3: TGTGCCAGCAGTGAACAAGAGACCCAGTACTTC. The full variable domain, with the rest looked up from reference TRBV7-2 and TRBJ2-5, is GAGVSQSPSNKVTEKGKDVELRCDPISGHTALYWYRQSLGQGLEFLIYFQGNSAPDKSGLPSDRFSAERTGGSVSTLTIQRTQQEDSAVYLCASSEQETQYFGPGTRLLVL.

This clonotype came up many times. The chain has TRBV5-1 and TRBJ2-5, with 7 bases identical to TRBD2. The germline V gene has CDR1 SGHRS and CDR2 YFSETQ. CDR3 length: 15 residues. The junction had 5 bases not matched to a gene; V was cut back by 0 bases and J by 3 bases. The CDR3 protein is CASSLVSGGEETQYF. The CDR3 region has the DNA TGCGCCAGCAGCTTGGTGTCGGGGGGAGAAGAGACCCAGTACTTC.

This clonotype was seen ten or more times. The chain's CDR3 is CASRVGGPNTEAFF. CDR3 DNA: TGTGCCAGCAGAGTAGGGGGCCCGAACACTGAAGCTTTCTTT. The chain carries TRBV6-6 and TRBJ1-1, with 7 bases lining up with TRBD1. CDR1 is MNHNY, CDR2 SVGAGI, per germline (reference sequence). The CDR3 extends over 14 amino acids. J was trimmed by 1 base and V by 6 bases; bases with no gene match: 5.